The rows below give T cell receptor beta chains drawn from one sample of a study of control samples from healthy donors and cancer patients. Profiling relied on immunoSEQ multiplex PCR, and the TCRdb table lists in-frame clones only, not all of them. The sample consists of 390,000 or so clones, about nine tenths of them appearing once. The sample taken for sequencing was PBMCs. The receptors stem from a middle-aged man with head and neck cancer. CDR3s include the opening cysteine and the closing phenylalanine or tryptophan. A D gene is named only where the DNA matches it firmly. For some rows the clone size is stated as once, few or many, or as a class when expanded; others skip it.

V	D	J	size	DNA	CDR3
TRBV7-8	NA	TRBJ2-1	NA	TGTGCCAGCAGCTCCGGGCGTGGAGGGGGGGCGTTCGATGAGCAGTTCTTC	CASSSGRGGGAFDEQFF
TRBV12-5	NA	TRBJ2-7	NA	TGTGCTAGTGGTTTGGTATCCCCGGGATCGGGGGAGCAGTACTTC	CASGLVSPGSGEQYF
TRBV29-1	NA	TRBJ1-2	NA	TGCAGCGTTGAAATCACAGGAGCTAACTATGGCTACACCTTC	CSVEITGANYGYTF
TRBV3-1/TRBV3-2	NA	TRBJ2-7	NA	TGTGCCAGCAGCCAAGGTACAGGGTACGAGCAGTACTTC	CASSQGTGYEQYF
TRBV28	NA	TRBJ1-1	NA	TGTGCCAGCAGTCTCCCCGGCTTTAGGGCTTTCTTT	CASSLPGFRAFF
TRBV5-1	TRBD2	TRBJ2-1	NA	TGCGCCAGCAACCTCCAGGCGGGGGGCCTTTACAATGAGCAGTTCTTC	CASNLQAGGLYNEQFF
TRBV30	NA	TRBJ2-7	NA	TGTGCCTGGAGTTTAGTAGGTCCCGCCGGTTCCTACGAGCAGTACTTC	CAWSLVGPAGSYEQYF
TRBV9	NA	TRBJ1-3	once	TGTGCCAGCAGCGTAGTATCGGGAGGTGAGGGGGTGTCCGGAAACACCATATATTTT	CASSVVSGGEGVSGNTIYF
TRBV6-4	NA	TRBJ1-2	NA	TGTGCCAGCAGTGAGTCAGGGACCTATGGCTACACCTTC	CASSESGTYGYTF
TRBV27	NA	TRBJ2-3	NA	TGTGCCAGCAGTCGCGCTTCCGGGACCGGCACAGATACGCAGTATTTT	CASSRASGTGTDTQYF
TRBV27	NA	TRBJ1-4	NA	TGTGCCAGCAGTTATTACGCCCCAACTAATGAAAAACTGTTTTTT	CASSYYAPTNEKLFF
TRBV7-2	NA	TRBJ1-3	NA	TGTGCCAGCAGCTCCCTGGGGGTTCGCTCTGGAAACACCATATATTTT	CASSSLGVRSGNTIYF
TRBV6-2/TRBV6-3	TRBD1	TRBJ1-5	NA	TGTGCCAGCAGTTGGCAGGGGGCAATTCAGCCCCAGCATTTT	CASSWQGAIQPQHF
TRBV7-2	NA	TRBJ1-2	NA	TGTGCCAGCAGCTTGAGAAGGGGAGATGTGGGCTACACCTTC	CASSLRRGDVGYTF
TRBV30	NA	TRBJ2-6	once	TGTGCCTGGGAGGCCCGAGTATTCCCTACTCTCTCTGGGGCCAACGTCCTGACTTTC	CAWEARVFPTLSGANVLTF
TRBV4-1	NA	TRBJ2-1	once	TGCGCCAGCAGCCCCCTCCGACCCGTGGGGAATGAGCAGTTCTTC	CASSPLRPVGNEQFF
TRBV19	TRBD1	TRBJ1-2	NA	TGTGCCAGTAGAACCTCCGGGACAGGGGCTAACTATGGCTACACCTTC	CASRTSGTGANYGYTF
TRBV2	NA	TRBJ2-6	NA	TGTGCCAGCAGGGCCAGGGAGGCCGGGGCCAACGTCCTGACTTTC	CASRAREAGANVLTF
TRBV30	NA	TRBJ1-3	NA	TGTGCCTGGAGTGGCATCATATCGGCGTCGGCCGAAAACACCATATATTTT	CAWSGIISASAENTIYF
TRBV28	NA	TRBJ2-3	NA	TGTGCCAGCAGTCCCCGGAGAGTAGATGGGGGCACAGATACGCAGTATTTT	CASSPRRVDGGTDTQYF
TRBV2	NA	TRBJ1-4	NA	TGTGCCAGCAGTGTGTGGGGGGTACGGGAAAAACTGTTTTTT	CASSVWGVREKLFF
TRBV10-3	NA	TRBJ1-1	NA	TGTGCCATCAGTGAGGGGGCAGGGGAGAGGCATGAAGCTTTCTTT	CAISEGAGERHEAFF
TRBV7-8	NA	TRBJ1-5	NA	TGTGAAGCGCAGCCCCAGCATTTT	CEAQPQHF
TRBV7-2	NA	TRBJ2-5	NA	TGTGCCAGCAGCAGAACAGGGTACCAAGAGACCCAGTACTTC	CASSRTGYQETQYF
TRBV11-2	NA	TRBJ1-2	NA	TGTGCCAGCAGCCCCCAGGGGAAAAACTATGGCTACACCTTC	CASSPQGKNYGYTF
TRBV3-1/TRBV3-2	NA	TRBJ1-3	NA	TGTGCCAGCAGCCCAGGGGAAGGAAACACCATATATTTT	CASSPGEGNTIYF
TRBV19	TRBD1	TRBJ2-2	NA	TGTGCCAGTAGGCCCGGGACAGGGGGCACCGGGGAGCTGTTTTTT	CASRPGTGGTGELFF
TRBV27	TRBD1	TRBJ1-2	NA	TGTGCCAGCAGTTTACTAGGACAGGGGAACTATGGCTACACCTTC	CASSLLGQGNYGYTF
TRBV12-5	NA	TRBJ1-1	NA	TGTGCTAGTGGATCGGGGAACACTGAAGCTTTCTTT	CASGSGNTEAFF
TRBV6-1	NA	TRBJ2-4	few	TGTGCCAGCAGTGAGACAGGTCCTCAAACCATTCAGTACTTC	CASSETGPQTIQYF
TRBV7-3	TRBD2	TRBJ2-2	NA	TGTGCCAGCAGCCGTGACTCTAGCGGCACCGGGGAGCTGTTTTTT	CASSRDSSGTGELFF
TRBV9	NA	TRBJ1-3	NA	TGTGCCAGCAGCCCTGGGGTGGACACCATATATTTT	CASSPGVDTIYF
TRBV7-2	NA	TRBJ2-2	NA	TGTGCCAGCAGCTTCTATGTTCCGGGGCCGTCGTCGCTTACCGGGGAGCTGTTTTTT	CASSFYVPGPSSLTGELFF
TRBV9	NA	TRBJ1-1	once	TGTGCCAGCAGCGCAGGGGTGGGCACTGAAGCTTTCTTT	CASSAGVGTEAFF
TRBV30	NA	TRBJ1-4	NA	TGTGCCTGGAATTTAGGGACGGCCCCTAATGAAAAACTGTTTTTT	CAWNLGTAPNEKLFF
TRBV6-1	TRBD1	TRBJ1-1	NA	TGTGCCAGCAGTTTCCCGGGACAGGAAAGGACTGAAGCTTTCTTT	CASSFPGQERTEAFF
TRBV7-8	NA	TRBJ2-5	NA	TGTGCCAGCAGCTTAGTTAGTGGCGGGGGAGCCGCGTACAGGGGAGAGACCCAGTACTTC	CASSLVSGGGAAYRGETQYF
TRBV19	NA	TRBJ2-3	NA	TGTGCCAGTATAGCAAGAACAGCGGGAGATACGCAGTATTTT	CASIARTAGDTQYF
TRBV2	NA	TRBJ1-4	NA	TGTGCCAGCATGCTACAGGGCGCAACTAATGAAAAACTGTTTTTT	CASMLQGATNEKLFF
TRBV3-1/TRBV3-2	TRBD1	TRBJ1-1	NA	TGTGCCAGCAGCCAGCTGGCAGGGGGTGCTGAAGCTTTCTTT	CASSQLAGGAEAFF
TRBV5-4	NA	TRBJ2-7	NA	TGTGCCAGCAGCTTGGCGGGGGATTACTACGAGCAGTACTTC	CASSLAGDYYEQYF